The 28 T cell receptor beta chains presented below share a single source sample, sequenced in a study of shared clonotypes between healthy human individuals. Profiling relied on immunoSEQ multiplex PCR, and the TCRdb table lists in-frame clones only, not all of them. The data hold about 2,500,000 clones, with around nine tenths observed a single time. Material: naive CD4+ T cells sorted from blood. Indicated subset: CD45RA+ positively selected. The receptors stem from a man younger than 30 in good health.

The CDR3 nucleotides are TGCGCCAGCAGCCAAGGGGACAGGGGGTATACCGGGGCCAACGTCCTGACTTTC. This encodes CASSQGDRGYTGANVLTF. The V gene is TRBV5-1, the J gene TRBJ2-6, with TRBD1 matching 11 bases. Looked up from germline, CDR1 is SGHRS and CDR2 is YFSETQ. Losses at the gene ends were 4 bases for V and 4 bases for J; bases not matched to a gene: 10. The CDR3 covers 18 residues.

The chain is built from TRBV6-1 and TRBJ2-3; perhaps TRBD1 as D (5 bases). Germline values: CDR1 MNHNS, CDR2 SASEGT. The germline V and J ends were trimmed by 3 bases and 1 base, with 14 bases remaining between them. The CDR3 length is 16 residues. CDR3 residues: CASSENERGRTDTQYF. CDR3 nucleotide sequence: TGTGCCAGCAGTGAGAATGAAAGGGGCCGCACAGATACGCAGTATTTT.

CDR3 bases: TGTGCCAGCAAAGGGGGGGCTACGGGGAAAGAGACCCAGTACTTC. It encodes CASKGGATGKETQYF. J is TRBJ2-5 and V is TRBV6-1, with D perhaps TRBD2 (7 bases). Trimming removed 7 bases at V and 3 bases at J, with 18 bases between. Germline lookup yields CDR1 MNHNS and CDR2 SASEGT. The CDR3 sequence is 15 residues long.

J is TRBJ2-5 and V is TRBV11-3; no reliable D call. CDR1 SGHNT and CDR2 YENEEA come from the germline V gene. V was clipped by 1 base and J by 2 bases, with 14 bases between them. This CDR3 is 16 amino acids long. The CDR3 coding sequence is TGTGCCAGCAGCTTAGGTTCAGGAGTGATACAAGAGACCCAGTACTTC. Translating gives CASSLGSGVIQETQYF.

The chain couples TRBV27 to TRBJ2-3; 7 bases line up with TRBD2. V lost 4 bases and J lost 0; bases outside the gene matches: 16. CDR1 is MNHEY and CDR2 is SMNVEV in the germline V gene (reference sequence). The CDR3 is made up of 19 amino acids. The CDR3 DNA reads as TGTGCCAGCAGTTCCCTCCCCCTTCGCGGGGGAGCTAGCACAGATACGCAGTATTTT. Its translation is CASSSLPLRGGASTDTQYF.

The chain recombines TRBV10-3 with TRBJ2-2; 7 bases are shared with TRBD1. Germline CDR1 is ENHRY and CDR2 is SYGVKD. The CDR3 loop spans 16 amino acids. V shed 3 bases, J shed 4 bases, and the junction held 8 bases outside the gene matches. In DNA form, the CDR3 reads TGTGCCATCAGTGACAATCCGGGACAGTTCACCGGGGAGCTGTTTTTT. Residues: CAISDNPGQFTGELFF.

Remarks on this clone: The sample carries other DNA sequences with the same CDR3. This chain connects TRBV5-1 to TRBJ2-2; D gene ambiguous. Germline lookup yields CDR1 SGHRS and CDR2 YFSETQ. The CDR3 totals 12 residues. V lost 5 bases to trimming and J lost 4 bases, with 6 bases between them. Written as DNA, the CDR3 is TGCGCCAGCAGTTCGGGCACCGGGGAGCTGTTTTTT. Its protein is CASSSGTGELFF.

The chain recombines TRBV10-3 with TRBJ1-4, with D maybe TRBD1 (5 bases). The germline gives CDR1 ENHRY, CDR2 SYGVKD. This CDR3 contains 13 residues. The germline V and J ends were trimmed by 3 bases and 5 bases, with 7 bases remaining between them. The CDR3 DNA follows: TGTGCCATCAGTGAACAGGAAAATGAAAAACTGTTTTTT. Translated, it gives CAISEQENEKLFF.

The chain links TRBV7-9 to TRBJ1-1; tentative D call: TRBD1 (6 bases). There are 14 residues in the CDR3. Trimming shortened V by 4 bases and J by 4 bases, and 13 bases separated the two germline ends. CDR1 SEHNR and CDR2 FQNEAQ come from the germline V gene (reference sequence). CDR3 bases: TGTGCCAGCAGCTGGGACAATTCCGGCACTGAAGCTTTCTTT. It is translated as CASSWDNSGTEAFF. Full variable domain (missing parts from reference TRBV7-9 and TRBJ1-1): DTGVSQNPRHKITKRGQNVTFRCDPISEHNRLYWYRQTLGQGPEFLTYFQNEAQLEKSRLLSDRFSAERPKGSFSTLEIQRTEQGDSAMYLCASSWDNSGTEAFFGQGTRLTVV.

The chain carries TRBV19 and TRBJ1-5; D is undetermined. Germline lookup yields CDR1 LNHDA and CDR2 SQIVND (reference sequence). There are 15 residues in the CDR3. Between the trimmed V and J ends, which lost 7 bases and 5 bases, there was a span of 18 bases. The CDR3 DNA follows: TGTGCCAGTACCCTCAAGGAAGGATACGATCAGCCCCAGCATTTT. Translated: CASTLKEGYDQPQHF.

Notes on this clone: This specimen includes other DNA sequences encoding the same CDR3. V and J are TRBV7-3 and TRBJ2-5, with D unresolved. Per germline, CDR1 SGHTA and CDR2 FQGTGA. V lost 2 bases to trimming and J lost 5 bases, with 9 bases between them. The CDR3 is 13 residues long. The CDR3 sequence is CASSLGVEETQYF. The CDR3 DNA follows: TGTGCCAGCAGCTTAGGGGTTGAGGAGACCCAGTACTTC.

This chain joins TRBV28 and TRBJ2-3, with 8 positions matching TRBD1. The CDR3 spans 16 residues. With 8 bases clipped from V and 4 bases from J, the junction kept 14 bases outside the gene matches. CDR1 MDHEN and CDR2 SYDVKM come from the germline V gene. The CDR3 nucleotides are TGTGCCAGCCCACCGGGACAGGTTGGTGTAGCAGATACGCAGTATTTT. Protein sequence: CASPPGQVGVADTQYF.

This clone was found a few times. The V call is TRBV5-1, the J call TRBJ1-5; no clear D gene. Germline V gene sequence: CDR1 SGHRS, CDR2 YFSETQ. Between the trimmed V and J ends, which lost 2 bases and 3 bases, there was a span of 12 bases. The CDR3 sequence is 15 residues long. The CDR3 sequence: CASSLDGSHNQPQHF. CDR3 bases: TGCGCCAGCAGCTTAGACGGCAGCCACAATCAGCCCCAGCATTTT. Full variable domain (remainder filled in from reference TRBV5-1 and TRBJ1-5): KAGVTQTPRYLIKTRGQQVTLSCSPISGHRSVSWYQQTPGQGLQFLFEYFSETQRNKGNFPGRFSGRQFSNSRSEMNVSTLELGDSALYLCASSLDGSHNQPQHFGDGTRLSIL.

V is TRBV7-2 and J is TRBJ2-7, with TRBD2 identical over 13 bases. CDR1 SGHTA and CDR2 FQGNSA come from the germline V gene. Trimming at V came to 1 base and at J to 6 bases, leaving 6 bases not matched to a gene. The CDR3 length is 16 residues. The CDR3 loop is CASSLELAGGSGEQYF. The DNA for the CDR3 is TGTGCCAGCAGCTTAGAACTAGCGGGAGGGTCGGGCGAGCAGTACTTC.

The chain recombines TRBV5-6 with TRBJ1-2, with D possibly matching TRBD1 (5 bases). This CDR3 contains 14 residues. In germline, CDR1 is SGHDT, CDR2 YYEEEE. V was trimmed by 4 bases and J by 3 bases, leaving 13 bases between them. The CDR3 nucleotides are TGTGCCAGCAGCGTCAAGGGGAGGGACTATGGCTACACCTTC. This codes for CASSVKGRDYGYTF.

This sequence joins TRBV5-1 and TRBJ2-7; 10 nucleotides align to TRBD1. CDR1 is SGHRS, CDR2 YFSETQ, per germline. CDR3 length: 15 residues. Losses at the gene ends were 4 bases for V and 3 bases for J; bases not matched to a gene: 7. CDR3 in amino acids: CASSQGQGILYEQYF. For the CDR3, the DNA is TGCGCCAGCAGCCAGGGACAGGGGATCCTCTACGAGCAGTACTTC. The variable domain in full, with the rest retrieved from reference TRBV5-1 and TRBJ2-7, is KAGVTQTPRYLIKTRGQQVTLSCSPISGHRSVSWYQQTPGQGLQFLFEYFSETQRNKGNFPGRFSGRQFSNSRSEMNVSTLELGDSALYLCASSQGQGILYEQYFGPGTRLTVT.

The V call is TRBV7-9, the J call TRBJ1-2; D might be TRBD1 (5 bases). Germline CDR1 SEHNR, CDR2 FQNEAQ (reference sequence). V lost 7 bases to trimming and J lost 0 bases, with 15 bases between them. The length of the CDR3 is 15 residues. In nucleotides, the CDR3 is TGTGCCAGCACCGAGGGGTGGTCCTCTAACTATGGCTACACCTTC. It yields the protein CASTEGWSSNYGYTF.

In this sample, this clone turned up a few times. The chain joins TRBV27 to TRBJ1-1, with D maybe TRBD1 (5 bases). Germline values: CDR1 MNHEY, CDR2 SMNVEV (reference sequence). This CDR3 has 13 amino acids. V was cut by 2 bases and J by 6 bases, with 10 bases left in between. This chain's CDR3 is CASSLRGVAEAFF. The CDR3 nucleotides are TGTGCCAGCAGTTTAAGAGGGGTTGCTGAAGCTTTCTTT.

CDR3 loop: CASSLWGGRGEQFF. DNA for the CDR3: TGTGCCAGCAGCTTATGGGGCGGGAGGGGCGAGCAGTTCTTC. The chain combines TRBV7-2 with TRBJ2-1; TRBD2 matches at 9 bases. Germline V CDR1 and CDR2: SGHTA, FQGNSA. J lost 10 bases, V lost 2 bases, and 6 bases had no gene match. The CDR3 is made up of 14 amino acids.

V and J are TRBV7-8 and TRBJ2-1; possible D gene TRBD2, 7 bases. V was trimmed by 7 bases and J by 8 bases, leaving 21 bases between them. CDR1 and CDR2 (germline): SGHVS, FQNEAQ. The CDR3 extends over 15 amino acids. CDR3 DNA: TGTGCCAGCATCCTATCTTGGGGGGGCAGCGATGAGCAGTTCTTC. Translation: CASILSWGGSDEQFF.

Comment on this clone: The junction and the germline gene differ at one end; a read error may be behind it. The rearrangement links TRBV7-7 to TRBJ2-7; 9 nucleotides agree with TRBD1. Germline CDR1 is SSHAT and CDR2 is FNYEAQ (reference sequence). The CDR3 length is 15 residues. For the CDR3, the DNA is TGTGCTAGCAGCTTAGGGACAGGGCCTATCTACGAGCAGTACTTC. This encodes CASSLGTGPIYEQYF.

The chain recombines TRBV18 with TRBJ1-2; 8 nucleotides match TRBD1. CDR3 size: 15 residues. With V trimmed by 1 base and J by 3 bases, 4 bases remained unmatched. Germline V CDR1 and CDR2: KGHSH, LQKENI. The chain's CDR3 is CASSPRADRDYGYTF. The DNA for the CDR3 is TGTGCCAGCTCACCACGTGCGGACAGGGACTATGGCTACACCTTC.

The CDR3 is CASGSGKGLAVPSYEQYF. CDR3 nucleotides: TGTGCTAGTGGTTCCGGGAAGGGACTAGCGGTGCCTTCCTACGAGCAGTACTTC. This sequence joins TRBV12-5 and TRBJ2-7; the match to TRBD2 covers 11 bases. The V and J ends lost 4 bases and 1 base, in that order; junction bases with no gene match: 12. Germline V CDR1 and CDR2: LGHNT, FRNRAP. The CDR3 spans 18 residues.

The chain combines TRBV6-4 with TRBJ1-6; D is uncertain. Germline assignment: CDR1 MRHNA and CDR2 SNTAGT. CDR3 size: 16 residues. V was pared by 5 bases and J by 5 bases, with 16 bases between. The CDR3 protein is CASSPTLGINNSPLHF. The DNA of the CDR3 is TGTGCCAGCAGTCCGACCTTGGGAATCAATAATTCACCCCTCCACTTT.

V usage is TRBV18 and J usage is TRBJ2-1; 7 bases are shared with TRBD2. CDR1 KGHSH and CDR2 LQKENI come from the germline V gene. This CDR3 spans 16 amino acids. The ends lost 1 base at V and 7 bases at J; junction bases unmatched: 10. The CDR3 nucleotides read TGTGCCAGCTCACCACGTCTCGCGGGAGCCGAGAATGAGCAGTTCTTC. Its translation is CASSPRLAGAENEQFF.

DNA of the CDR3: TGTGCCTGGAGTGGGGGGACAGGCCTAAAGAGCTCCTATAATTCACCCCTCCACTTT. Its translation is CAWSGGTGLKSSYNSPLHF. V gene TRBV30 combines with J gene TRBJ1-6, with 8 positions matching TRBD1. Germline V gives CDR1 GTSNPN, CDR2 SVGIG (reference sequence). The CDR3 spans 19 residues. Germline trimming cut 1 base from V and 0 bases from J; bases unmatched to any gene: 11.

The count of this clone is one. The chain links TRBV7-3 to TRBJ2-3, with D possibly TRBD2 on 5 matching bases. The germline V gene encodes CDR1 SGHTA and CDR2 FQGTGA. Trimming took off 5 bases at V and 4 bases at J, with 10 bases between the two ends. The CDR3 extends over 13 amino acids. The DNA of the CDR3 is TGTGCCAGCAGCCAGAGTAGCGCAGATACGCAGTATTTT. It encodes CASSQSSADTQYF.

V usage is TRBV6-1 and J usage is TRBJ1-6, with D perhaps TRBD1 (6 bases). V lost 7 bases and J lost 7, with 14 bases in between. The CDR3 has 14 residues. The germline V gene has CDR1 MNHNS and CDR2 SASEGT. DNA of the CDR3: TGTGCCAGCAAACCTACAGGGAGGAATTCACCCCTCCACTTT. Translation gives CASKPTGRNSPLHF.